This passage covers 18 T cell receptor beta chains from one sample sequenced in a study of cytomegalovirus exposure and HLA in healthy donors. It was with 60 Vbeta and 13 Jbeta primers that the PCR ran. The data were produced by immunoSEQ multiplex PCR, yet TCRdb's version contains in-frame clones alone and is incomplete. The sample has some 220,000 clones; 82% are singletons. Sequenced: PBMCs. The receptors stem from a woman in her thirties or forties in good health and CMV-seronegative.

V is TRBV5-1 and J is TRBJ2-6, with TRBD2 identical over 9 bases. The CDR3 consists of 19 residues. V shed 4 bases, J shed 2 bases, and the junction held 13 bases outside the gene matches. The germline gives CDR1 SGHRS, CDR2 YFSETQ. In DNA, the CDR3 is TGCGCCAGCAGCCGGGCGGGGGGGGGCGCAGAAGCTGGGGCCAACGTCCTGACTTTC. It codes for CASSRAGGGAEAGANVLTF. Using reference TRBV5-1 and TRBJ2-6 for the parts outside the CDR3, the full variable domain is KAGVTQTPRYLIKTRGQQVTLSCSPISGHRSVSWYQQTPGQGLQFLFEYFSETQRNKGNFPGRFSGRQFSNSRSEMNVSTLELGDSALYLCASSRAGGGAEAGANVLTFGAGSRLTVL.

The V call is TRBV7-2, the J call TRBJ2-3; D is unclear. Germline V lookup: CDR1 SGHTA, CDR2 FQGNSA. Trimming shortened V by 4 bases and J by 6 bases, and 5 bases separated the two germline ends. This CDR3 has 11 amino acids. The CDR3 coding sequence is TGTGCCAGCAGCTCCATGGATACGCAGTATTTT. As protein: CASSSMDTQYF.

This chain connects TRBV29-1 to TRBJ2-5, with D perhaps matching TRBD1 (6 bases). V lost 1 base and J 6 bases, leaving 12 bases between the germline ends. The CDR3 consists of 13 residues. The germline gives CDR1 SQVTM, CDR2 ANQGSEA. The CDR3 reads CSVEGRTAQTQYF. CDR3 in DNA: TGCAGCGTTGAAGGGCGGACAGCCCAGACCCAGTACTTC.

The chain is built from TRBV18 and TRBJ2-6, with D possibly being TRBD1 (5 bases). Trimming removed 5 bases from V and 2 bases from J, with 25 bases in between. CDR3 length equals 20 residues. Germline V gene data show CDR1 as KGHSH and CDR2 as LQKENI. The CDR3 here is CASSSRFRTPIGPGANVLTF. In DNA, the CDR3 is TGTGCCAGCTCATCCCGGTTTAGGACACCAATAGGACCTGGGGCCAACGTCCTGACTTTC.

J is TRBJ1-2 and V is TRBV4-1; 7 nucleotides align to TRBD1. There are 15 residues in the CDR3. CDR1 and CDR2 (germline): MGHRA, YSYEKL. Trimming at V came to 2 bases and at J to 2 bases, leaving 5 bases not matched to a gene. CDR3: CASSQLGQRNYGYTF. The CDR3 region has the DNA TGCGCCAGCAGCCAATTGGGACAGAGGAACTATGGCTACACCTTC.

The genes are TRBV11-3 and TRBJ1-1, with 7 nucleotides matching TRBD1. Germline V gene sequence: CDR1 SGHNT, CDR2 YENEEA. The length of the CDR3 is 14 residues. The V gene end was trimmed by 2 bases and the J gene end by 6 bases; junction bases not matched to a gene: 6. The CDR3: CASSLLAGGPEAFF. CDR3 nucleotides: TGTGCCAGCAGCTTACTGGCAGGGGGTCCTGAAGCTTTCTTT.

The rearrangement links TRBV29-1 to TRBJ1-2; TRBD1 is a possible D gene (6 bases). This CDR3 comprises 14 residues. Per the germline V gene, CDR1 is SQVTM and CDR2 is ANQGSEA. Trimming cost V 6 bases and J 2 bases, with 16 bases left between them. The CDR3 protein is CSVAGLRGNYGYTF. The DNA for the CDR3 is TGCAGCGTGGCAGGTTTAAGGGGGAACTATGGCTACACCTTC.

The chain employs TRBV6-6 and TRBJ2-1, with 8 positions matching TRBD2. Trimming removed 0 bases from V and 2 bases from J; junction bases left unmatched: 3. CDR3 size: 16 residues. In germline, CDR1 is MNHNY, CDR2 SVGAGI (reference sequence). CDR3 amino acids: CASSYSGGGPYNEQFF. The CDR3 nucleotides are TGTGCCAGCAGTTACTCGGGCGGGGGGCCCTACAATGAGCAGTTCTTC.

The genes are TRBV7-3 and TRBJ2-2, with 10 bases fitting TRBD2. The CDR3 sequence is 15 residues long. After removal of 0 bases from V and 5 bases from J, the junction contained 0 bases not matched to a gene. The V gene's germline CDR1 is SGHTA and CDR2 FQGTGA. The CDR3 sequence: CASSLTLAGTGELFF. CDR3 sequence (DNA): TGTGCCAGCAGCTTAACACTAGCGGGGACCGGGGAGCTGTTTTTT.

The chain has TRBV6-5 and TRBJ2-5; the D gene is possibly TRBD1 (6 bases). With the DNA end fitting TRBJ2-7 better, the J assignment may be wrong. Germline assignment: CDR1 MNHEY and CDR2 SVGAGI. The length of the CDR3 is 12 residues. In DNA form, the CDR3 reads TGTGCCAGCGTAACAGGGAGCGGCGAGCAGTACTTC. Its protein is CASVTGSGEQYF.

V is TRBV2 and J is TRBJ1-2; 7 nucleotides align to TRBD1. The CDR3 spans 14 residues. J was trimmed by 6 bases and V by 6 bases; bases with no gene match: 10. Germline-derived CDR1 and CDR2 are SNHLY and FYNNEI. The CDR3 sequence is CASRGRQGSNGYTF. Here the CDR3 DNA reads TGTGCCAGCAGGGGTAGACAGGGATCGAATGGCTACACCTTC.

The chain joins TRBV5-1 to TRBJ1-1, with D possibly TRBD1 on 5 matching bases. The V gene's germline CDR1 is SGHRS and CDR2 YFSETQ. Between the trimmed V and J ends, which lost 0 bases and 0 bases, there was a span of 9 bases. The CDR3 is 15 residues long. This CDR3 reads CASSLDPGMNTEAFF. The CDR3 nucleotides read TGCGCCAGCAGCTTGGACCCAGGGATGAACACTGAAGCTTTCTTT.

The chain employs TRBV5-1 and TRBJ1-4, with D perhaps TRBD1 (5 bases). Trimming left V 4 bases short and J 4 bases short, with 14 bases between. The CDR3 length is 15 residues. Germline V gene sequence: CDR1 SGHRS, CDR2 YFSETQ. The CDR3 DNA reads TGCGCCAGCAGCATCGTTACAGGCGGTAATGAAAAACTGTTTTTT. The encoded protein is CASSIVTGGNEKLFF.

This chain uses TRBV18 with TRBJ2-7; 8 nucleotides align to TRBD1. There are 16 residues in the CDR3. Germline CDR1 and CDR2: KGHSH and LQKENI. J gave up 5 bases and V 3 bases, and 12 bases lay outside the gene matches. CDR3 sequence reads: CASSPTRGRGLDEQYF. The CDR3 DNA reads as TGTGCCAGCTCACCTACTCGCGGCAGGGGGCTCGACGAGCAGTACTTC.

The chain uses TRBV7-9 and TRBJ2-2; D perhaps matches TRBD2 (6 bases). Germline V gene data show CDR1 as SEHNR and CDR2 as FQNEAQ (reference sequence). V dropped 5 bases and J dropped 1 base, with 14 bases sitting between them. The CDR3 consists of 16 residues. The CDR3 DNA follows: TGTGCCAGCAGCCCCATGGGACTGCAGAACACCGGGGAGCTGTTTTTT. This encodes CASSPMGLQNTGELFF.

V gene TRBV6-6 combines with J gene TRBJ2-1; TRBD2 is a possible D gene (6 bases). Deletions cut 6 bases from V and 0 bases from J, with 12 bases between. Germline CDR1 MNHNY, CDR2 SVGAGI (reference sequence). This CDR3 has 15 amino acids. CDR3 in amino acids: CASSQSGSSYNEQFF. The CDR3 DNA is TGTGCCAGCAGCCAATCCGGGAGCTCCTACAATGAGCAGTTCTTC.

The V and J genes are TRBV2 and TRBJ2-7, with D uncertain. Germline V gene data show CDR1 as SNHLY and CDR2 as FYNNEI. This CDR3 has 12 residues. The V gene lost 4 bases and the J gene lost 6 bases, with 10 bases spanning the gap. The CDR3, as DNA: TGTGCCAGCAGTGCCTCTCCCCTCGAGCAGTACTTC. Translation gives CASSASPLEQYF.

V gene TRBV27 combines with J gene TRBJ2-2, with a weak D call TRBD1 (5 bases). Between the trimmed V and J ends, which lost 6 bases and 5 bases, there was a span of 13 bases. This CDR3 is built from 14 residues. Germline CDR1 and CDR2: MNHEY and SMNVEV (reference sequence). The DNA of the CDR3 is TGTGCCAGCAGCATGACAGACAAGACCGGGGAGCTGTTTTTT. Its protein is CASSMTDKTGELFF.